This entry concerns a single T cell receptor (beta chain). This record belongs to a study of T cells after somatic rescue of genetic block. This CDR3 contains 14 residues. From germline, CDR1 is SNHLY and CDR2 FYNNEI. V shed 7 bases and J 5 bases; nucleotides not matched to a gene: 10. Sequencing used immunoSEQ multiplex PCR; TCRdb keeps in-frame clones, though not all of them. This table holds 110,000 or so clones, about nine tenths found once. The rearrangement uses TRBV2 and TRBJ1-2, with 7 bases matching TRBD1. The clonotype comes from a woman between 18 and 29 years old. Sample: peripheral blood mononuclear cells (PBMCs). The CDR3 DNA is TGTGCCAGCACCCAAGAGGGGGCAAATTATGGCTACACCTTC. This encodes CASTQEGANYGYTF.